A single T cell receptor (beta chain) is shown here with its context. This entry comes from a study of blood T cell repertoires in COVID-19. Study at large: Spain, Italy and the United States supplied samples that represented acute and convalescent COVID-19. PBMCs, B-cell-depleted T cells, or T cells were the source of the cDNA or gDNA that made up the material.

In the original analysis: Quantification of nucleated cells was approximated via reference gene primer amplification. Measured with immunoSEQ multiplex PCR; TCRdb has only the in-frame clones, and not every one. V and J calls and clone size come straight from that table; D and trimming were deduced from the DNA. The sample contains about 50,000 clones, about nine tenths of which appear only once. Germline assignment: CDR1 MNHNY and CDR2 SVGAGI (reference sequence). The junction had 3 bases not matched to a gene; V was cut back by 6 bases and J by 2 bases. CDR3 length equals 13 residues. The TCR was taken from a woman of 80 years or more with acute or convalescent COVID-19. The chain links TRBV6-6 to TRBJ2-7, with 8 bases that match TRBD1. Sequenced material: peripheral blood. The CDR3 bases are TGTGCCAGCAGGACAGGGGAACCCTACGAGCAGTACTTC. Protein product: CASRTGEPYEQYF.